Shown below are 20 T cell receptor beta chains from a single sample sequenced in a study of blood T cell repertoires in COVID-19 (TCRdb year 2020). The library came from the immunoSEQ multiplex PCR assay. Not all clones reach the TCRdb copy of this immuneACCESS table, which keeps in-frame sequences only. Checked studies attribute under half of the gap to unresolved V genes and leave the rest unexplained. A total of 150,000 to 200,000 clones appear in this sample, roughly four fifths of them only once. The ten most abundant clones make up approximately 9.9% of the sample. Sequencing was carried out using PBMCs or T cells enriched from blood (not recorded which). Receptor source: a man aged 50 to 60 who had recovered from COVID-19.

CDR3 bases: TGTGCCAGCGGGGCCACTAGCGGGAGGGCAAATGAGCAGTTCTTC. Protein product: CASGATSGRANEQFF. The genes are TRBV7-2 and TRBJ2-1; 13 bases agree with TRBD2. V dropped 8 bases and J dropped 7; count of bases not matched to a gene: 8. There are 15 residues in the CDR3. Germline V gene lookup returns CDR1 SGHTA and CDR2 FQGNSA.

This clone is a singleton in its sample. V and J are TRBV10-3 and TRBJ2-1, with 7 positions matching TRBD1. The CDR3 loop spans 14 amino acids. V was pared by 10 bases and J by 6 bases, with 12 bases of the junction left unmatched. Germline V gives CDR1 ENHRY, CDR2 SYGVKD. The CDR3 is CATQGQSDFNEQFF. As DNA, the CDR3 is TGTGCCACCCAGGGACAGTCGGATTTCAATGAGCAGTTCTTC.

The chain has TRBV7-9 and TRBJ1-2; a weak D match, TRBD1 (5 bases). V lost 5 bases and J 9 bases, leaving 16 bases between the germline ends. The CDR3 is made up of 13 amino acids. From germline, CDR1 is SEHNR and CDR2 FQNEAQ (reference sequence). In DNA, the CDR3 is TGTGCCAGCAGCCCGGGCAGGGTTATCCGCTACACCTTC. Protein sequence: CASSPGRVIRYTF.

The chain recombines TRBV5-5 with TRBJ1-5; D gene unclear. Between the trimmed V and J ends, which lost 0 bases and 4 bases, there was a span of 8 bases. The CDR3 sequence is 14 residues long. CDR1 is SGHKS and CDR2 is YYEKEE in the germline V gene (reference sequence). This CDR3 reads CASSLVAVNQPQHF. CDR3 bases: TGTGCCAGCAGCTTGGTGGCTGTTAATCAGCCCCAGCATTTT. The full variable domain, in which reference TRBV5-5 and TRBJ1-5 provide the parts outside the CDR3, is DAGVTQSPTHLIKTRGQQVTLRCSPISGHKSVSWYQQVLGQGPQFIFQYYEKEERGRGNFPDRFSARQFPNYSSELNVNALLLGDSALYLCASSLVAVNQPQHFGDGTRLSIL.

The chain couples TRBV19 to TRBJ2-1, with D possibly being TRBD1 (5 bases). Trimming pared 6 bases from V and 2 bases from J, leaving 20 bases between. This CDR3 has 17 amino acids. Germline-derived CDR1 and CDR2 are LNHDA and SQIVND (reference sequence). The CDR3 region is CASSTRRGRSAYNEQFF. For the CDR3, the DNA is TGTGCCAGTAGCACCCGAAGGGGTCGGTCGGCCTACAATGAGCAGTTCTTC.

The V call is TRBV15, the J call TRBJ2-3; 10 nucleotides match TRBD2. V gave up 5 bases and J gave up 0 bases; unmatched junction bases: 5. The CDR3 is 16 residues long. Germline V CDR1 and CDR2: LNHNV, YYDKDF (reference sequence). The CDR3 DNA follows: TGTGCCACCAGCGGGGGACTAGCGAGGAGCACAGATACGCAGTATTTT. Residues: CATSGGLARSTDTQYF.

V and J are TRBV19 and TRBJ1-1, with 12 bases aligning to TRBD1. The CDR3 is 16 residues long. Germline V gene lookup returns CDR1 LNHDA and CDR2 SQIVND (reference sequence). J gave up 4 bases and V 3 bases, and 6 bases lay outside the gene matches. The chain's CDR3 is CASSIGTGGGGTEAFF. The CDR3 DNA is TGTGCCAGTAGTATCGGGACAGGGGGCGGTGGCACTGAAGCTTTCTTT.

The chain joins TRBV19 to TRBJ2-2; the match to TRBD1 covers 7 bases. This CDR3 has 17 residues. V dropped 3 bases and J dropped 5; count of bases not matched to a gene: 12. Germline CDR1 reads LNHDA; CDR2 reads SQIVND (reference sequence). This chain's CDR3 is CASSMAVRQGLTGELFF. The CDR3 DNA reads as TGTGCCAGTAGTATGGCCGTGAGACAGGGCTTGACCGGGGAGCTGTTTTTT.

This clone was seen only a few times. J is TRBJ2-1 and V is TRBV7-3, with D possibly being TRBD2 (6 bases). V dropped 3 bases and J dropped 8 bases, with 11 bases sitting between them. Germline values: CDR1 SGHTA, CDR2 FQGTGA. CDR3 length equals 13 residues. The CDR3 protein is CASSFQTGDEQFF. The DNA for the CDR3 is TGTGCCAGCAGCTTCCAGACGGGGGATGAGCAGTTCTTC. Drawing the rest from reference TRBV7-3 and TRBJ2-1, the complete variable domain is GAGVSQTPSNKVTEKGKYVELRCDPISGHTALYWYRQSLGQGPEFLIYFQGTGAADDSGLPNDRFFAVRPEGSVSTLKIQRTERGDSAVYLCASSFQTGDEQFFGPGTRLTVL.

V usage is TRBV12-3 or TRBV12-4 and J usage is TRBJ1-1, with unresolved D. The length of the CDR3 is 13 residues. V gave up 2 bases and J gave up 1 base, with 5 bases separating them. This CDR3 is CASSLLSNTEAFF. CDR3 nucleotide sequence: TGTGCCAGCAGTTTACTCTCGAACACTGAAGCTTTCTTT.

This chain uses TRBV7-3 with TRBJ1-1; tentative D call: TRBD1 (5 bases). V was cut by 4 bases and J by 6 bases, with 9 bases left in between. Looked up from germline, CDR1 is SGHTA and CDR2 is FQGTGA. The length of the CDR3 is 12 residues. The CDR3 spells CASSSQGAEAFF. CDR3 sequence (DNA): TGTGCCAGCAGCTCGCAAGGGGCTGAAGCTTTCTTT.

V is TRBV6-5 and J is TRBJ2-1; maybe TRBD2 (5 bases). The germline CDR1 and CDR2 sequences are MNHEY and SVGAGI. CDR3 size: 15 residues. Deletions cut 5 bases from V and 0 bases from J, with 11 bases between. CDR3 protein: CASSRTVSSYNEQFF. In DNA form, the CDR3 reads TGTGCCAGCAGTCGGACTGTGAGCTCCTACAATGAGCAGTTCTTC.

This chain connects TRBV3-1 (or the pseudogene TRBV3-2) to TRBJ1-6; a possible D gene is TRBD1 (5 bases). V lost 2 bases and J 11 bases, leaving 13 bases between the germline ends. Germline V gene data show CDR1 as LGHDT and CDR2 as YNNKEL (reference sequence). The CDR3 runs to 14 residues. The CDR3 DNA follows: TGTGCCAGCAGCCAAAGACGGGGGGTTGCACCCCTCCACTTT. It specifies CASSQRRGVAPLHF.

This clone has more than one count but fewer than ten. The chain employs TRBV5-1 and TRBJ1-1, with a weak D call TRBD1 (5 bases). CDR1 is SGHRS, CDR2 YFSETQ, per germline. The CDR3 runs 14 residues. Trimming left V 0 bases short and J 4 bases short, with 10 bases between. The CDR3 nucleotides are TGCGCCAGCAGCTTGGACGGGGGAGGCACTGAAGCTTTCTTT. Its translation: CASSLDGGGTEAFF.

This clone was seen only once. CDR3 coding DNA: TGTGCCAGCAGCCCGACAGGGAAGAACACTGAAGCTTTCTTT. Translating it yields CASSPTGKNTEAFF. This rearrangement joins TRBV6-5 to TRBJ1-1; 7 positions match TRBD1. This CDR3 spans 14 amino acids. Germline V gene data show CDR1 as MNHEY and CDR2 as SVGAGI. With V trimmed by 6 bases and J by 1 base, 5 bases remained unmatched.

This clone was detected a few times. The V gene is TRBV10-1, the J gene TRBJ2-2, with 8 bases identical to TRBD2. V shed 4 bases and J 4 bases; nucleotides not matched to a gene: 11. The CDR3 is made up of 17 amino acids. Per the germline V gene, CDR1 is WNHNN and CDR2 is SYGVQD (reference sequence). The CDR3 DNA follows: TGCGCCAGCAGTGTCTCGACCCAGCGGGGGCGCACCGGGGAGCTGTTTTTT. This sequence encodes CASSVSTQRGRTGELFF.

V and J are TRBV7-8 and TRBJ2-3; 14 nucleotides align to TRBD2. The CDR3 is made up of 16 amino acids. The V segment lost 5 bases and the J segment 4 bases; nucleotides outside the gene matches: 5. Germline CDR1 is SGHVS and CDR2 is FQNEAQ. CDR3 sequence reads: CASSTGTSGSADTQYF. The CDR3 nucleotides are TGTGCCAGCAGCACCGGGACTAGCGGGAGTGCAGATACGCAGTATTTT.

V and J are TRBV2 and TRBJ2-7, with 12 bases fitting TRBD2. Germline lookup yields CDR1 SNHLY and CDR2 FYNNEI. The CDR3 loop spans 15 amino acids. Trimming cost V 6 bases and J 2 bases; bases outside gene matches: 5. The CDR3 DNA reads as TGTGCCAGCAGGGCTAGCGGGGGGGCCACCTACGAGCAGTACTTC. Residues: CASRASGGATYEQYF.

This clone was picked up one time. This chain links TRBV27 with TRBJ2-3; 16 nucleotides align to TRBD2. The CDR3 contains 19 residues. CDR1 is MNHEY and CDR2 is SMNVEV in the germline V gene (reference sequence). V was clipped by 3 bases and J by 2 bases; unmatched bases: 8. Here the CDR3 DNA reads TGTGCCAGCAGTTTGGGACTAGCGGGGGGGCCTCGGAACACAGATACGCAGTATTTT. Translation gives CASSLGLAGGPRNTDTQYF.

The chain links TRBV19 to TRBJ1-1; D call uncertain. CDR1 and CDR2 (germline): LNHDA, SQIVND (reference sequence). Trimming took 4 bases from V and 11 from J, leaving 17 bases between them. The CDR3 spans 13 residues. The CDR3 reads CASSTSRTSGAFF. The CDR3 bases are TGTGCCAGTAGTACCTCGAGAACTTCCGGGGCTTTCTTT. The full variable domain, with the rest looked up from reference TRBV19 and TRBJ1-1, is DGGITQSPKYLFRKEGQNVTLSCEQNLNHDAMYWYRQDPGQGLRLIYYSQIVNDFQKGDIAEGYSVSREKKESFPLTVTSAQKNPTAFYLCASSTSRTSGAFFGQGTRLTVV.